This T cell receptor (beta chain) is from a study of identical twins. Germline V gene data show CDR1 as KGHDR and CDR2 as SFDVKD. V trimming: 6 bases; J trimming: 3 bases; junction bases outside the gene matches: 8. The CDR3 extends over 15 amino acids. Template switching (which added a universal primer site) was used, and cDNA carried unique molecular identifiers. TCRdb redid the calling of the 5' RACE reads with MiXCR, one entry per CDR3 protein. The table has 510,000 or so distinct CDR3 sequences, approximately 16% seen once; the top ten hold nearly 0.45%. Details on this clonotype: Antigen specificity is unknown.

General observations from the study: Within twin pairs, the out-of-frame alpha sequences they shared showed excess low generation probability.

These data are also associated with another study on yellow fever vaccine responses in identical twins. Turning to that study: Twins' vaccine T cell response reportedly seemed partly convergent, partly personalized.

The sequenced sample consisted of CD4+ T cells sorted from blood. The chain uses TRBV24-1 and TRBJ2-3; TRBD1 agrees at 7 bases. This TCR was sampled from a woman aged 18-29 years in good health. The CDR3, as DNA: TGTGCCACCAGTACAGGGGTTGTACTAACAGATACGCAGTATTTT. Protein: CATSTGVVLTDTQYF.